This T cell receptor beta chain derives from a study of CD4 and CD8 cells across lung adenocarcinoma regions. Donors had localized lung adenocarcinoma, a non-small cell lung cancer. This CDR3 comprises 14 residues. V was clipped by 2 bases and J by 8 bases; unmatched bases: 6. Per the germline V gene, CDR1 is GTSNPN and CDR2 is SVGIG (reference sequence). TCRdb fed the PCR reads into MiXCR, producing one record per CDR3 protein. Among more than 9,000 distinct CDR3 sequences listed, around 48% were seen once. The chain joins TRBV30 to TRBJ1-6, with 7 bases lining up with TRBD1. This TCR came from a female donor with lung adenocarcinoma. The CD4 and CD8 labels of this study may be unreliable. The sample comprised CD8+ T cells from the margin of a lung tumor. The CDR3 here is CAWSFWQGDSPLHF. CDR3 DNA: TGTGCCTGGAGTTTCTGGCAGGGGGATTCACCCCTCCACTTT. Using reference TRBV30 and TRBJ1-6 for the parts outside the CDR3, the full variable domain is SQTIHQWPATLVQPVGSPLSLECTVEGTSNPNLYWYRQAAGRGLQLLFYSVGIGQISSEVPQNLSASRPQDRQFILSSKKLLLSDSGFYLCAWSFWQGDSPLHFGNGTRLTVT.